Detailed here is one T cell receptor beta chain. This clone was detected once. Its antigen is still unknown. It has no much larger one-base neighbor in the sample; base qualities were not kept. V drops 4 bases and J drops 1 base, leaving 16 bases in between. The CDR3 runs 16 amino acids, cysteine and phenylalanine included. The CDR3 DNA has 48 bases and is translated from base 1. In the germline V gene (reference sequence), CDR1 corresponds to MNHEY and CDR2 to SMNVEV. The immunoSEQ Assay, a bias-controlled multiplex PCR, was used to amplify TCRbeta CDR3 regions from genomic DNA. Processing in the source paper ran as follows. The number of nucleated cells in each sample was estimated from the amplification of reference gene primers within the assay. Sequence reads were collapsed and filtered to measure the absolute abundance of every unique TCRbeta CDR3 rearrangement. For each sample, productive Simpson clonality was calculated as the square root of Simpson's diversity index over productive rearrangements. Sourced from immuneACCESS, this table was stored by TCRdb with only in-frame sequences that have V and J called. A share of the clones is absent; for the studies checked, an unresolved V gene accounts for under half, and the remainder has no known explanation. The V and J calls and clone size were taken over from that table, and D and trimming were inferred from the DNA. The sample includes 95,000 to 110,000 clones, with roughly nine tenths observed a single time. The ten largest clones represent approximately 3.5% of the sample.

Collaborating institutions collected whole blood in K2EDTA tubes following their own protocols. Collaborator samples were shipped for TCRbeta analysis as frozen whole blood, isolated PBMCs, or DNA extracted from either sample type. The sample originates from a study of blood T cell repertoires in COVID-19 (dated by TCRdb to about 2020). For the study in its entirety: Samples covering the acute and convalescent phases of COVID-19 were provided by collaborators in the United States, Italy and Spain. The material from the prospective study consisted of cDNA or gDNA derived from T cells, B-cell-depleted T cells, or PBMCs. Subjects who had been exposed to COVID-19, were actively infected with it, or had recovered from it provided the deeply sampled blood TCRbeta repertoires that made up the dataset. The repertoires were made available in a free public database intended to serve as a resource for research on the immune response to SARS-CoV-2. The samples were drawn from the first 160 participants of the ongoing ImmuneRACE study and from 1,254 subjects provided by 6 global collaborators. The sample metadata nearly always contained a de-identified subject ID, COVID-19 status, age in years and sex. Where HLA class I and class II types were available, the types were taken from metadata supplied by the sample provider, not from assay-based typing. The paper's findings and limits, for the study overall: The amount of clinical and demographic metadata varied by source and participant and was provided uncurated.

The sample consisted of peripheral blood. Rearrangement joined TRBV27 to TRBJ1-1, with no reliable assignment of the D segment. The TCR comes from a woman aged 60-75 years with acute or convalescent COVID-19. The CDR3 protein is CASSSLGNTENTEAFF. The DNA sequence is TGTGCCAGCAGTTCCCTCGGGAATACCGAGAACACTGAAGCTTTCTTT.